The 13 T cell receptor beta chains below were found in one sample sequenced in a study of T-cell reconstitution after alpha-beta-depleted transplantation in children (dated by TCRdb to 2015 to 2016). Library preparation used PCR. TCRdb lists the instrument as Illumina HiSeq 2500. TCR libraries were prepared with molecular barcoding, using unique molecular identifiers to normalize TCRbeta repertoire quantification. The public reads were quality trimmed at Q25 with fastp and then assembled into clones with MiXCR by TCRdb, keeping productive beta chains. Merged by CDR3 protein, the rows form single entries marked with the most common genes and DNA. The sample has about 180,000 distinct CDR3 sequences on record, 11% of them singletons. Less than 15% of the sample is in the top ten clones. The sample's treatment or condition label, in plain terms: allogeneic hematopoietic cell transplantation with graft depleted of TCRalphabeta T cells and CD19 B cells.

Sequenced here: PBMCs, sampled before TCRalphabeta/CD19-depleted stem cell transplant. Source of these receptors: a boy aged 2-9 years with acute myeloid leukemia, due to receive a stem cell transplant.

The chain employs TRBV29-1 and TRBJ2-5; 8 bases map to TRBD1. The CDR3 loop spans 13 amino acids. Per the germline V gene, CDR1 is SQVTM and CDR2 is ANQGSEA. V shed 1 base, J shed 5 bases, and the junction held 3 bases outside the gene matches. The CDR3 DNA sequence: TGCAGCGTTGAAGGGACAGGGAGGGAGACCCAGTACTTC. It translates to CSVEGTGRETQYF.

This clonotype has a count of ten or more. The chain links TRBV27 to TRBJ1-1; D unclear. The germline gives CDR1 MNHEY, CDR2 SMNVEV (reference sequence). The V end lost 5 bases, the J end lost 0 bases, and 16 bases lay between the germline ends. The CDR3 consists of 16 residues. The CDR3 nucleotides are TGTGCCAGCAGTACAAACTTTCACTACATGAACACTGAAGCTTTCTTT. Amino acid sequence: CASSTNFHYMNTEAFF.

This clonotype was found many times. The chain is built from TRBV4-1 and TRBJ1-2; 7 nucleotides align to TRBD1. The V gene's germline CDR1 is MGHRA and CDR2 YSYEKL. The CDR3 length is 14 residues. V shed 4 bases and J 4 bases; nucleotides not matched to a gene: 6. In DNA form, the CDR3 reads TGCGCCAGCAGCCCGCCGGACAGGCCCTATGGCTACACCTTC. Encoded protein: CASSPPDRPYGYTF.

This clonotype was counted at least ten times. The chain carries TRBV20-1 and TRBJ1-5; D ambiguous. Germline V lookup: CDR1 DFQATT, CDR2 SNEGSKA (reference sequence). This CDR3 comprises 14 residues. The V gene lost 6 bases and the J gene lost 0 bases, with 12 bases spanning the gap. This chain's CDR3 is CSARTGNSNQPQHF. The DNA of the CDR3 is TGCAGTGCCCGAACGGGGAATAGCAATCAGCCCCAGCATTTT.

Ten or more counts support this clonotype. The chain recombines TRBV7-2 with TRBJ2-7; the D gene is possibly TRBD2 (5 bases). The V gene lost 1 base and the J gene lost 4 bases, with 11 bases spanning the gap. The CDR3 has 14 residues. Germline V lookup: CDR1 SGHTA, CDR2 FQGNSA. CDR3: CASSLGGLRYEQYF. In DNA form, the CDR3 reads TGTGCCAGCAGCTTAGGAGGGCTCAGGTACGAGCAGTACTTC.

This clonotype was found once. The rearrangement joins TRBV10-2 to TRBJ2-1; 8 bases fit TRBD2. The CDR3 contains 17 residues. The germline gives CDR1 WSHSY, CDR2 SAAADI. The trim removed 2 bases at V and 9 bases at J, leaving 15 bases unmatched. CDR3 DNA sequence: TGCGCCAGCAGTGAGAGTCTGCGAGCGGGAGTTCGTGGTGAGCAGTTCTTC. It encodes CASSESLRAGVRGEQFF.

J is TRBJ2-5 and V is TRBV28; the D is unclear. The CDR3 is 16 residues long. The V and J ends lost 10 bases and 1 base respectively, with 22 bases between them. Per the germline V gene, CDR1 is MDHEN and CDR2 is SYDVKM. The CDR3 DNA is TGTGCCATGGGCCCCGGGCTCCTCTGCTGCCAAGAGACCCAGTACTTC. Encoded protein: CAMGPGLLCCQETQYF.

This clonotype was picked up many times. This chain connects TRBV5-1 to TRBJ2-3, with 11 bases aligning to TRBD1. Germline V gives CDR1 SGHRS, CDR2 YFSETQ. V lost 4 bases to trimming and J lost 6 bases; unmatched junction nucleotides: 13. The CDR3 is 17 amino acids. The DNA for the CDR3 is TGCGCCAGCAGCCACCACCTAGGACAGGGGGCTCAGGATACGCAGTATTTT. This codes for CASSHHLGQGAQDTQYF.

In its sample, this clonotype was seen many times. The V and J genes are TRBV4-2 and TRBJ1-2; D possibly corresponds to TRBD1 (5 bases). Per the germline V gene, CDR1 is LGHNA and CDR2 is YNFKEQ. The CDR3 contains 17 residues. The V gene lost 4 bases and the J gene lost 6 bases, with 24 bases spanning the gap. The CDR3 region has the DNA TGTGCCAGCAGCCCTCTTGAGAGGGGCCTCGGAGTCGATGGCTACACCTTC. The encoded protein is CASSPLERGLGVDGYTF.

This clonotype appeared many times. The chain joins TRBV12-3 or TRBV12-4 to TRBJ2-1; D may be TRBD1 (5 bases). Trimming stripped 2 bases from V and 5 bases from J, with 13 bases between. The CDR3 runs 15 residues. The CDR3 here is CASSLTEQVNNEQFF. In DNA form, the CDR3 reads TGTGCCAGCAGTTTAACCGAACAGGTAAACAATGAGCAGTTCTTC.

This clonotype has ten or more counts. The chain joins TRBV25-1 to TRBJ2-7; tentatively, D is TRBD1 (7 bases). The V and J ends lost 3 bases and 3 bases respectively, with 12 bases between them. Looked up from germline, CDR1 is MGHDK and CDR2 is SYGVNS. The CDR3 length is 14 residues. The CDR3 DNA is TGTGCCAGCAGTGAGCCAGGGGGGAGCTACGAGCAGTACTTC. It yields the protein CASSEPGGSYEQYF.

The sample holds many counts of this clonotype. This chain joins TRBV7-2 and TRBJ2-5, with D perhaps TRBD1 (5 bases). The CDR3 has 13 residues. Germline-derived CDR1 and CDR2 are SGHTA and FQGNSA. Trimming left V 5 bases short and J 5 bases short, with 12 bases between. The chain's CDR3 is CASSPGIGETQYF. The CDR3 coding sequence is TGTGCCAGCAGCCCAGGGATTGGCGAGACCCAGTACTTC.

This clonotype was counted ten times or more. V usage is TRBV7-3 and J usage is TRBJ2-5; the D is unclear. This CDR3 spans 13 amino acids. Germline CDR1 is SGHTA and CDR2 is FQGTGA. Trimming shortened V by 3 bases and J by 5 bases, and 10 bases separated the two germline ends. The CDR3 is CASSFLTGETQYF. Written as DNA, the CDR3 is TGTGCCAGCAGCTTCCTGACTGGGGAGACCCAGTACTTC.